This T cell receptor beta chain was captured in a study of OX40 agonist ivuxolimab in advanced cancers. Enrollment shut out patients with autoimmune disease history or systemic immunosuppression. Blood draws occurred at baseline, cycle 4 day 1, and cycle 7 day 1. Germline-derived CDR1 and CDR2 are MNHNS and SASEGT. CDR3 length: 16 amino acids. The method was immunoSEQ multiplex PCR; TCRdb's version includes in-frame clones alone and lacks a portion of them. The table has some 42,000 clones, 85% to 90% seen once. A remark on this clone: One end of the junction fails to match germline, which may point to a read error.

The material sequenced was CD4+ or CD8+ T cells sorted from blood, taken in a trial of the OX40 agonist ivuxolimab. The chain employs TRBV6-1 and TRBJ1-1; weak D call: TRBD1 (6 bases). The receptor's source is an adult with an advanced solid tumor such as melanoma, head and neck, liver or kidney cancer. The CDR3 DNA reads TGTGCCAGCAGCGAAGTAGGGGGGGCTATGAACACTGAAGCTTTCTTT. Residues: CASSEVGGAMNTEAFF.